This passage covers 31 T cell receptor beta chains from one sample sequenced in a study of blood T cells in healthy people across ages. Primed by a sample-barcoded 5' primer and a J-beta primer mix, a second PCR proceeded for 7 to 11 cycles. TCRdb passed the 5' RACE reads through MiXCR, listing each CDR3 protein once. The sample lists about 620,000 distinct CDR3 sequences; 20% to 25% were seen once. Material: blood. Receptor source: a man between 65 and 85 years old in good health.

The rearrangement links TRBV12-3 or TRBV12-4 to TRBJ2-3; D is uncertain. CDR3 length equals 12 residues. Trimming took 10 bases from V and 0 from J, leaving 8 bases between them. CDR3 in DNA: TGTGCCACTCGGTTTAGCACAGATACGCAGTATTTT. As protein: CATRFSTDTQYF.

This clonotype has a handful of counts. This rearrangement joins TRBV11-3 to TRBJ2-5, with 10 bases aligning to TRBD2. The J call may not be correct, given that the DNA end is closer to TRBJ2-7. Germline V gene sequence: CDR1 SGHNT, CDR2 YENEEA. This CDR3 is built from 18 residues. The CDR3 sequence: CASSLVVASGRANYEQYF. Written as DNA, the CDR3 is TGTGCCAGCAGCTTAGTAGTGGCCAGCGGGAGGGCCAACTACGAGCAGTACTTC.

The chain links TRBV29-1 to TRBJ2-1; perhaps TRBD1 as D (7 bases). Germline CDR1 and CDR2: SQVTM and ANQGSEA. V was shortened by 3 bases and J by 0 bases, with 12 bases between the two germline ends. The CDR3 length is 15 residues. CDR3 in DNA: TGCAGCGTTGACGGGGGACAGAGCTCCTACAATGAGCAGTTCTTC. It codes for CSVDGGQSSYNEQFF.

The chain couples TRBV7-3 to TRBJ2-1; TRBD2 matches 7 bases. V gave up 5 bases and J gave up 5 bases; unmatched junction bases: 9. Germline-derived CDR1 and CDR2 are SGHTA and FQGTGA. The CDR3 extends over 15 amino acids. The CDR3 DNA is TGTGCCAGCAGCCCCCGGGTAGCGGGCAACAATGAGCAGTTCTTC. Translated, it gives CASSPRVAGNNEQFF.

The CDR3 DNA follows: TGCGCCAGCAGCCAAGAACCCCGGAGCGATCAGCCCCAGCATTTT. This encodes CASSQEPRSDQPQHF. The rearrangement uses TRBV4-1 and TRBJ1-5, with D hard to call. CDR3 length equals 15 residues. Looked up from germline, CDR1 is MGHRA and CDR2 is YSYEKL. V dropped 0 bases and J dropped 5 bases, with 11 bases sitting between them.

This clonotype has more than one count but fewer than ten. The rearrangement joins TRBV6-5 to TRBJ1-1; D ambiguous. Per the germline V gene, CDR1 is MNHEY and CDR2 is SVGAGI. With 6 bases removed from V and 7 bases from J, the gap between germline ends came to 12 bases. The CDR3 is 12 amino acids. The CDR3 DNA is TGTGCCAGCAGCGCCGACACCGGTGAAGCTTTCTTT. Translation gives CASSADTGEAFF.

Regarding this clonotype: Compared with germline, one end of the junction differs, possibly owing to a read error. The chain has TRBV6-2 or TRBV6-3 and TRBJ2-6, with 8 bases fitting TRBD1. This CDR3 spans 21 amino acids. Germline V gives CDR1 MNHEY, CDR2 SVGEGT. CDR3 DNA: TGTGTCAGCAGTTACTCGACAGGGGAGCGATTTCCCTACTCTGGGGCCAACGTCCTGACTTTC. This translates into CVSSYSTGERFPYSGANVLTF.

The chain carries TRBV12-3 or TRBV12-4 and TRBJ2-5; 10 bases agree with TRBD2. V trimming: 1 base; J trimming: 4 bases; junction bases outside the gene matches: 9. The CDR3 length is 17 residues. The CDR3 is CASSLVSGASGRETQYF. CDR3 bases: TGTGCCAGCAGTTTAGTGTCTGGGGCTAGCGGGAGAGAGACCCAGTACTTC.

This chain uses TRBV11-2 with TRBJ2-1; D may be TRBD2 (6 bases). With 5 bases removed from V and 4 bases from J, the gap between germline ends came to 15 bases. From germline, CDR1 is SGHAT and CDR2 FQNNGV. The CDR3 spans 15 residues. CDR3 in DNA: TGTGCCAGCAGCCCCGTTCGCGGGATTTACAATGAGCAGTTCTTC. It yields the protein CASSPVRGIYNEQFF.

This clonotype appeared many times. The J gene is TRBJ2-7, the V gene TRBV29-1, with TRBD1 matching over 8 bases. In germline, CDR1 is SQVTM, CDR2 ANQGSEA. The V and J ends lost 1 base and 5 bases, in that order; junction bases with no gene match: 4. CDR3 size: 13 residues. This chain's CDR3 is CSVEVDRVDEQYF. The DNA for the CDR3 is TGCAGCGTTGAAGTGGACAGGGTGGACGAGCAGTACTTC.

CDR3 region: CASSQAWSRATEAFF. Here the CDR3 DNA reads TGCGCCAGCAGCCAAGCGTGGTCCAGGGCTACTGAAGCTTTCTTT. V and J are TRBV4-1 and TRBJ1-1; a possible D gene is TRBD1 (5 bases). Germline CDR1 reads MGHRA; CDR2 reads YSYEKL. Trimming took off 1 base at V and 5 bases at J, with 14 bases between the two ends. CDR3 size: 15 residues.

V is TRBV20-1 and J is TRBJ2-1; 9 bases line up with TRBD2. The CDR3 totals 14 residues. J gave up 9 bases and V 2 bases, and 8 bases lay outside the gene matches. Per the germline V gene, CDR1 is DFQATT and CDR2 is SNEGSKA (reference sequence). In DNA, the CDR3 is TGCAGTGCTAGATCTAGCGGGAAAGGTAGTGAGCAGTTCTTC. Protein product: CSARSSGKGSEQFF.

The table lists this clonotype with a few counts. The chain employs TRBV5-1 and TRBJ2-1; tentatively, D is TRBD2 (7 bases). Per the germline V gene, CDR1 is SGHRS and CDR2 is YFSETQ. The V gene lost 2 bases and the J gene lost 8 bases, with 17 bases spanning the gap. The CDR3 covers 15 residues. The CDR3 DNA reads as TGCGCCAGCAGCTTTGGCTCGGGGGGCCGGGATGAGCAGTTCTTC. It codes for CASSFGSGGRDEQFF.

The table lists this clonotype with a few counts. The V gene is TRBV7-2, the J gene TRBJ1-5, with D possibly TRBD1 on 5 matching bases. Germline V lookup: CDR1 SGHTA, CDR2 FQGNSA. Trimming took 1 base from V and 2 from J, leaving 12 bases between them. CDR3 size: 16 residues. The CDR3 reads CASSLVVGRGNQPQHF. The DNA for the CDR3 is TGTGCCAGCAGCTTAGTCGTGGGACGGGGCAATCAGCCCCAGCATTTT.

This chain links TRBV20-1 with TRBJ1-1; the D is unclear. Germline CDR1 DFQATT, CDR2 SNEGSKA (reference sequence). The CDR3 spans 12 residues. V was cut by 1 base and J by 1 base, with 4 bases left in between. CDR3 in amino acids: CSARVGNTEAFF. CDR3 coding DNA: TGCAGTGCTAGAGTTGGGAACACTGAAGCTTTCTTT.

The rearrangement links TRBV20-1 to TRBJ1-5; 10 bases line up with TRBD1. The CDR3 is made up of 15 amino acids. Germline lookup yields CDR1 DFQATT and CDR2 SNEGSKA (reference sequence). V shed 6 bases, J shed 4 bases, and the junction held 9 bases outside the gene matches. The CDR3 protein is CSARNPGQGNQPQHF. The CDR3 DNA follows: TGCAGTGCCCGGAACCCGGGACAGGGGAATCAGCCCCAGCATTTT.

The CDR3 sequence is CASSKEVTSGYNEQFF. For the CDR3, the DNA is TGTGCCAGCAGCAAAGAGGTGACTAGCGGATACAATGAGCAGTTCTTC. The chain combines TRBV21-1 with TRBJ2-1; no check of the table's D call, TRBD2, against the DNA was made. TRBV21-1 is given as a pseudogene. This CDR3 spans 16 amino acids.

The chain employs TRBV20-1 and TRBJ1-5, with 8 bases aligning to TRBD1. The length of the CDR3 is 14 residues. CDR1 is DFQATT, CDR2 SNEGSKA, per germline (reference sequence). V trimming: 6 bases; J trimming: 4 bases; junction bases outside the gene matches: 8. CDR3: CSAKRDRTNQPQHF. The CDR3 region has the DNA TGCAGTGCAAAACGGGACAGGACTAATCAGCCCCAGCATTTT.

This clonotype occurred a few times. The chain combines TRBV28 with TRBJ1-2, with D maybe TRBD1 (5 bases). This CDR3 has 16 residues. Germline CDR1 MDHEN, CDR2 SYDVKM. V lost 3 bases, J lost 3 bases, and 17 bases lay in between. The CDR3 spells CASSFAGTQIDYGYTF. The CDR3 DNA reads TGTGCCAGCAGTTTTGCCGGGACCCAAATTGACTATGGCTACACCTTC.

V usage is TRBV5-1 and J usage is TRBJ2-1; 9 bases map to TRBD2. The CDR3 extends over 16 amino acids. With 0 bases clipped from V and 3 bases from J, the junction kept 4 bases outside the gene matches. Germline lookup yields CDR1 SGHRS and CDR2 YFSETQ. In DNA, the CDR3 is TGCGCCAGCAGCTTGGAGCCTAGCGGGGACTACAATGAGCAGTTCTTC. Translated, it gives CASSLEPSGDYNEQFF.

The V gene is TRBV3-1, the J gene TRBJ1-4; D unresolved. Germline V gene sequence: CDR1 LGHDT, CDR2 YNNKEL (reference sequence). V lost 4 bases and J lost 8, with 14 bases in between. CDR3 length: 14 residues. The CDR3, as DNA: TGTGCCAGCAGCCCGGGCGGCCGACGGGAAAAACTGTTTTTT. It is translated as CASSPGGRREKLFF.

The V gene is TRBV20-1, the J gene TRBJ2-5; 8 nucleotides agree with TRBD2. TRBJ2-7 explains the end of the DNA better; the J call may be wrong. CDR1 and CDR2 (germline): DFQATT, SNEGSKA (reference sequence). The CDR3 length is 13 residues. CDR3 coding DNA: TGCAGTGCTAGATCCGGGGGGGCCTACGAGCAGTACTTC. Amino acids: CSARSGGAYEQYF.

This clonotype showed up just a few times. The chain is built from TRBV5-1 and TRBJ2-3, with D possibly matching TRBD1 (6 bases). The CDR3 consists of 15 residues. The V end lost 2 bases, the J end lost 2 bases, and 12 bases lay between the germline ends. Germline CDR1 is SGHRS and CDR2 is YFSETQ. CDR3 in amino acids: CASSLQGGYTDTQYF. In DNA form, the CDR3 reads TGCGCCAGCAGCTTACAGGGCGGATACACAGATACGCAGTATTTT.

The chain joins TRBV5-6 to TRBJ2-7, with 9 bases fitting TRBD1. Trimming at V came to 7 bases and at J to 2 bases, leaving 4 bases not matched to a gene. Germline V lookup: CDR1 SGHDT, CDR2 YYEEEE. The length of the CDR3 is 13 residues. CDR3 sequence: CASGDRVTYEQYF. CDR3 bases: TGTGCCAGCGGGGACAGGGTGACCTACGAGCAGTACTTC.

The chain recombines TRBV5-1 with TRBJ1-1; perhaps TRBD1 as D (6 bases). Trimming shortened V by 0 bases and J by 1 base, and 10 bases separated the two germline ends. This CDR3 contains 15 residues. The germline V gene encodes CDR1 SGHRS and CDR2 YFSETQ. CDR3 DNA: TGCGCCAGCAGCTTGGGGCCGGGACAGAACACTGAAGCTTTCTTT. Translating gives CASSLGPGQNTEAFF.

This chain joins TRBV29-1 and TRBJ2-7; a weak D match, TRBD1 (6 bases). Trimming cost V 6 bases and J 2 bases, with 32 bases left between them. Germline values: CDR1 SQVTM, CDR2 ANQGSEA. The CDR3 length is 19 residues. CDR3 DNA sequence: TGCAGCGTGCAAATCCCTGGGGGCGACTCGAGCGGAGCCCCCTACGAGCAGTACTTC. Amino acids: CSVQIPGGDSSGAPYEQYF.

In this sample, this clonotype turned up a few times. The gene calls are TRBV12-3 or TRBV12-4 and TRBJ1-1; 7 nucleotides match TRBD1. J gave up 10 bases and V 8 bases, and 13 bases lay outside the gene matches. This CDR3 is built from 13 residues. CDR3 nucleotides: TGTGCCAGCGGTGGATTTTCGACAGGGAGAGCTTTCTTT. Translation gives CASGGFSTGRAFF.

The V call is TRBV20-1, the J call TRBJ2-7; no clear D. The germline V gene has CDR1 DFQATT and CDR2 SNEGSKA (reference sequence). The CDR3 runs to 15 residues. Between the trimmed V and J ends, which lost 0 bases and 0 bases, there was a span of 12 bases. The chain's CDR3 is CSARESRASSYEQYF. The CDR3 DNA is TGCAGTGCTAGAGAATCTCGGGCGTCCTCCTACGAGCAGTACTTC.

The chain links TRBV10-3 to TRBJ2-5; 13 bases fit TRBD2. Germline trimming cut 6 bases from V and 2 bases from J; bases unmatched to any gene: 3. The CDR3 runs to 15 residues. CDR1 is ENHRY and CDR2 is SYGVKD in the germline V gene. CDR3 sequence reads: CAIRGTSGTQETQYF. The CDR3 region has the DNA TGTGCCATCAGGGGGACTAGCGGGACTCAAGAGACCCAGTACTTC.

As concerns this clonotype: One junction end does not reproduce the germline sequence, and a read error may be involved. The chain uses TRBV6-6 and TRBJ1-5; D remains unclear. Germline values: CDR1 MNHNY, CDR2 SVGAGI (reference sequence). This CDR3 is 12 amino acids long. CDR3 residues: CASRYSNQPQHF. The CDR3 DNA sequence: TGTGCCAGCAGGTACTCGAATCAGCCCCAGCATTTT.

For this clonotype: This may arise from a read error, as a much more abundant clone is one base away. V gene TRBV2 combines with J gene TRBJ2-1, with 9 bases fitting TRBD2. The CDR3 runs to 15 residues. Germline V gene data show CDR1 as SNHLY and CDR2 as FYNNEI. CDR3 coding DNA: TGTGCCAGCAGTGATCTGGCGGGAGGGGGAGAGACCCAGCACTTC. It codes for CASSDLAGGGETQHF. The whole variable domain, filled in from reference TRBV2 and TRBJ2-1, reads EPEVTQTPSHQVTQMGQEVILRCVPISNHLYFYWYRQILGQKVEFLVSFYNNEISEKSEIFDDQFSVERPDGSNFTLKIRSTKLEDSAMYFCASSDLAGGGETQHFGPGTRLTVL.